This T cell receptor (beta chain) was captured in a study of cytomegalovirus exposure and HLA in healthy donors. V shed 3 bases and J 3 bases; nucleotides not matched to a gene: 3. Per germline, CDR1 SGHAT and CDR2 FQNNGV. The CDR3 loop spans 14 amino acids. The PCR employed 60 Vbeta primers together with 13 Jbeta primers. Clones were sequenced by immunoSEQ multiplex PCR, and TCRdb holds only the in-frame ones, with some missing. This sample has around 250,000 clones, with about 80% found just once. The chain is built from TRBV11-2 and TRBJ2-7; 9 bases agree with TRBD1. The TCR comes from a woman in her sixties in good health and CMV-seropositive. Input material: PBMCs. CDR3 coding DNA: TGTGCCAGCAGCTTGGGGACAGGGCTCTACGAGCAGTACTTC. Translation: CASSLGTGLYEQYF.